This entry lists 24 T cell receptor beta chains sequenced from one sample in a study of blood T cells in healthy people across ages. A second about 6 to 12 cycle PCR used barcoded and J-beta primers. A single record per CDR3 protein comes from TCRdb applying MiXCR to the 5' RACE reads. The table includes about 640,000 distinct CDR3 sequences, approximately 59% detected once. The sequenced sample was blood. The origin of the receptors is a man aged 60-69 years in good health.

This sequence joins TRBV6-6 and TRBJ2-3, with TRBD1 matching 7 bases. The ends lost 10 bases at V and 1 base at J; junction bases unmatched: 8. The CDR3 has 14 residues. Germline loops: CDR1 MNHNY, CDR2 SVGAGI (reference sequence). The CDR3 DNA sequence: TGTGCCACGTGGGACAGCGCGCGCACAGATACGCAGTATTTT. This codes for CATWDSARTDTQYF.

The rearrangement uses TRBV12-3 or TRBV12-4 and TRBJ2-5; D not resolved. This CDR3 region has 12 residues. The V and J ends lost 5 bases and 13 bases respectively, with 17 bases between them. The DNA of the CDR3 is TGTGCCAGCAGTCTAGTTATGGCCTCCTTGTACTTC. Translating gives CASSLVMASLYF.

The chain carries TRBV20-1 and TRBJ2-3; D gene ambiguous. V lost 2 bases to trimming and J lost 1 base, with 10 bases between them. CDR3 length: 14 residues. CDR1 is DFQATT and CDR2 is SNEGSKA in the germline V gene (reference sequence). The CDR3 protein is CSARPTRGTDTQYF. The CDR3 nucleotides read TGCAGTGCTAGACCCACAAGGGGCACAGATACGCAGTATTTT.

V gene TRBV9 combines with J gene TRBJ1-5; 10 bases map to TRBD1. The CDR3 is made up of 16 amino acids. Germline V gives CDR1 SGDLS, CDR2 YYNGEE. The V segment lost 4 bases and the J segment 2 bases; nucleotides outside the gene matches: 6. CDR3 nucleotides: TGTGCCAGCAGCTCGGGGGACAGGGGCGGCAATCAGCCCCAGCATTTT. Translated: CASSSGDRGGNQPQHF.

Note on this clonotype: One junction end disagrees with the germline gene, perhaps due to a read error. The genes are TRBV6-5 and TRBJ2-7; D is uncertain. Germline V gene data show CDR1 as MNHEY and CDR2 as SVGAGI. This CDR3 has 14 amino acids. CDR3 in amino acids: CACRRSESSYEQYF. The CDR3 region has the DNA TGTGCCTGCAGACGTTCGGAATCCTCCTACGAGCAGTACTTC.

V is TRBV29-1 and J is TRBJ1-5, with a possible D match to TRBD1 (5 bases). The V and J ends lost 7 bases and 3 bases respectively, with 13 bases between them. Germline CDR1 reads SQVTM; CDR2 reads ANQGSEA. The CDR3 extends over 13 amino acids. CDR3 residues: CSAGGADNQPQHF. The CDR3 bases are TGCAGCGCCGGAGGGGCGGACAATCAGCCCCAGCATTTT.

This clonotype was seen a few times. The germline gene is not matched at one end of the junction; a read error may be the cause. The chain combines TRBV12-3 or TRBV12-4 with TRBJ1-5; 10 bases line up with TRBD1. CDR3 size: 15 residues. CDR3 DNA sequence: TGTGCCAGTAGTTTAGGGACAGGGGGCAATCAGCCCCAGCATTTT. This translates into CASSLGTGGNQPQHF.

The chain has TRBV20-1 and TRBJ2-7; 9 bases map to TRBD1. CDR3 size: 14 residues. The ends lost 3 bases at V and 3 bases at J; junction bases unmatched: 6. Germline V gene data show CDR1 as DFQATT and CDR2 as SNEGSKA (reference sequence). This CDR3 is CSARRTGVIYEQYF. The DNA of the CDR3 is TGCAGTGCTAGGAGGACAGGGGTAATCTACGAGCAGTACTTC.

This clonotype has a handful of counts. V is TRBV7-2 and J is TRBJ2-5; D gene uncertain. The CDR3 runs to 14 residues. The V gene lost 2 bases and the J gene lost 0 bases, with 7 bases spanning the gap. Germline lookup yields CDR1 SGHTA and CDR2 FQGNSA. The CDR3 coding sequence is TGTGCCAGCAGCTTAACCTGGCACCAAGAGACCCAGTACTTC. Translating it yields CASSLTWHQETQYF.

The V gene is TRBV6-5, the J gene TRBJ2-1; tentatively, D is TRBD2 (5 bases). Germline V CDR1 and CDR2: MNHEY, SVGAGI. Trimming cost V 5 bases and J 8 bases, with 16 bases left between them. The CDR3 spans 14 residues. CDR3 sequence: CASSGGLAPYEQFF. The CDR3 DNA follows: TGTGCCAGCAGTGGCGGGTTAGCACCCTATGAGCAGTTCTTC.

The chain employs TRBV5-1 and TRBJ2-1; 14 bases map to TRBD2. The CDR3 sequence is 16 residues long. Losses at the gene ends were 4 bases for V and 9 bases for J; bases not matched to a gene: 9. The germline V gene encodes CDR1 SGHRS and CDR2 YFSETQ. CDR3 loop: CASSQRTSGGSGEQFF. The CDR3 coding sequence is TGCGCCAGCAGCCAACGGACTAGCGGGGGGTCAGGTGAGCAGTTCTTC.

V gene TRBV15 combines with J gene TRBJ1-2; unclear D gene. This CDR3 spans 11 amino acids. V lost 2 bases and J lost 2, with 0 bases in between. Germline CDR1 reads LNHNV; CDR2 reads YYDKDF (reference sequence). The CDR3 region has the DNA TGTGCCACCAGCAGAAACTATGGCTACACCTTC. Its protein is CATSRNYGYTF.

The chain is built from TRBV7-2 and TRBJ2-7, with 10 bases that match TRBD1. Germline V gene lookup returns CDR1 SGHTA and CDR2 FQGNSA. V shed 10 bases and J 7 bases; nucleotides not matched to a gene: 10. This CDR3 region has 13 residues. The CDR3 DNA reads as TGTGCCACCGGCCGGGACAGGGGTTGGGAGCAGTACTTC. Translation: CATGRDRGWEQYF. The variable domain in full, with the rest retrieved from reference TRBV7-2 and TRBJ2-7, is GAGVSQSPSNKVTEKGKDVELRCDPISGHTALYWYRQSLGQGLEFLIYFQGNSAPDKSGLPSDRFSAERTGGSVSTLTIQRTQQEDSAVYLCATGRDRGWEQYFGPGTRLTVT.

V gene TRBV12-3 or TRBV12-4 combines with J gene TRBJ1-1, with D unclear. The germline V and J ends were trimmed by 3 bases and 3 bases, with 11 bases remaining between them. The CDR3 has 14 amino acids. CDR3 sequence: CASSFVPGDTEAFF. The CDR3 DNA reads TGTGCCAGCAGTTTTGTTCCAGGTGACACTGAAGCTTTCTTT.

The V and J genes are TRBV2 and TRBJ2-3; D possibly corresponds to TRBD1 (5 bases). Looked up from germline, CDR1 is SNHLY and CDR2 is FYNNEI. This CDR3 is built from 13 residues. The V and J ends lost 4 bases and 6 bases respectively, with 11 bases between them. The DNA for the CDR3 is TGTGCCAGCAGTGGAGTAGCAGGGGATACGCAGTATTTT. This sequence encodes CASSGVAGDTQYF.

This clonotype was recorded many times. The chain couples TRBV4-1 to TRBJ2-5; perhaps TRBD1 as D (6 bases). Germline V gene data show CDR1 as MGHRA and CDR2 as YSYEKL. Deletions cut 1 base from V and 2 bases from J, with 20 bases between. The CDR3 spans 18 residues. This CDR3 is CASSQVPTPGQGQETQYF. The DNA for the CDR3 is TGCGCCAGCAGCCAAGTACCCACCCCGGGACAAGGGCAAGAGACCCAGTACTTC.

The rearrangement joins TRBV7-2 to TRBJ2-1; perhaps TRBD2 as D (6 bases). V was clipped by 5 bases and J by 4 bases, with 12 bases between them. The CDR3 sequence is 14 residues long. The germline V gene has CDR1 SGHTA and CDR2 FQGNSA. CDR3 coding DNA: TGTGCCAGCAGCCCAGGACTAAATTACAATGAGCAGTTCTTC. This sequence encodes CASSPGLNYNEQFF.

The V call is TRBV4-2, the J call TRBJ1-2; D is unresolved. The CDR3 extends over 15 amino acids. Trimming pared 1 base from V and 4 bases from J, leaving 13 bases between. Germline V lookup: CDR1 LGHNA, CDR2 YNFKEQ. The CDR3 sequence: CASSQAKDEAYGYTF. The CDR3 DNA reads as TGTGCCAGCAGCCAAGCTAAGGATGAAGCCTATGGCTACACCTTC.

This clonotype was observed a few times. J is TRBJ2-5 and V is TRBV12-5, with D possibly matching TRBD1 (6 bases). The V end was cut by 5 bases, the J end by 0 bases, with 16 bases between. The CDR3 extends over 16 amino acids. CDR1 LGHNT and CDR2 FRNRAP come from the germline V gene. This CDR3 reads CASGPDRNLYQETQYF. CDR3 nucleotide sequence: TGTGCTAGTGGTCCAGACAGGAATTTGTACCAAGAGACCCAGTACTTC.

This clonotype was found many times. This rearrangement joins TRBV7-7 to TRBJ2-5; 7 bases map to TRBD2. V was clipped by 1 base and J by 5 bases; unmatched bases: 1. The CDR3 runs 13 residues. Germline assignment: CDR1 SSHAT and CDR2 FNYEAQ (reference sequence). CDR3 protein: CASSLGSGETQYF. CDR3 coding DNA: TGTGCCAGCAGCTTAGGTAGCGGGGAGACCCAGTACTTC.

V is TRBV5-1 and J is TRBJ2-1, with D tentatively TRBD2 (5 bases). This CDR3 comprises 16 residues. The V end lost 0 bases, the J end lost 8 bases, and 18 bases lay between the germline ends. The germline V gene encodes CDR1 SGHRS and CDR2 YFSETQ. The DNA of the CDR3 is TGCGCCAGCAGCTTGGGAGGTACTCCACGGGGAGATGAGCAGTTCTTC. It translates to CASSLGGTPRGDEQFF.

The chain joins TRBV18 to TRBJ2-4; no definite D call. V shed 3 bases and J shed 15 bases, with 12 bases lying between them. This CDR3 has 11 residues. The germline V gene has CDR1 KGHSH and CDR2 LQKENI. CDR3 protein: CASSPKALLYF. CDR3 bases: TGTGCCAGCTCACCCAAGGCGCTTCTGTACTTC.

The chain employs TRBV28 and TRBJ2-4, with 10 bases that match TRBD1. After removal of 2 bases from V and 6 bases from J, the junction contained 4 bases not matched to a gene. CDR3 length: 15 residues. Per germline, CDR1 MDHEN and CDR2 SYDVKM. CDR3 amino acids: CASSLRGTGVNIQYF. As DNA, the CDR3 is TGTGCCAGCAGTTTAAGAGGGACAGGGGTAAACATTCAGTACTTC.

This clonotype was recorded only once. The V call is TRBV2, the J call TRBJ1-2, with 9 bases matching TRBD1. V lost 6 bases and J lost 8; bases outside the gene matches: 7. Germline V gene sequence: CDR1 SNHLY, CDR2 FYNNEI. The CDR3 consists of 13 residues. The CDR3 sequence is CASSAGTGRGYTF. The CDR3 bases are TGTGCCAGCAGCGCAGGGACAGGGCGCGGCTACACCTTC.